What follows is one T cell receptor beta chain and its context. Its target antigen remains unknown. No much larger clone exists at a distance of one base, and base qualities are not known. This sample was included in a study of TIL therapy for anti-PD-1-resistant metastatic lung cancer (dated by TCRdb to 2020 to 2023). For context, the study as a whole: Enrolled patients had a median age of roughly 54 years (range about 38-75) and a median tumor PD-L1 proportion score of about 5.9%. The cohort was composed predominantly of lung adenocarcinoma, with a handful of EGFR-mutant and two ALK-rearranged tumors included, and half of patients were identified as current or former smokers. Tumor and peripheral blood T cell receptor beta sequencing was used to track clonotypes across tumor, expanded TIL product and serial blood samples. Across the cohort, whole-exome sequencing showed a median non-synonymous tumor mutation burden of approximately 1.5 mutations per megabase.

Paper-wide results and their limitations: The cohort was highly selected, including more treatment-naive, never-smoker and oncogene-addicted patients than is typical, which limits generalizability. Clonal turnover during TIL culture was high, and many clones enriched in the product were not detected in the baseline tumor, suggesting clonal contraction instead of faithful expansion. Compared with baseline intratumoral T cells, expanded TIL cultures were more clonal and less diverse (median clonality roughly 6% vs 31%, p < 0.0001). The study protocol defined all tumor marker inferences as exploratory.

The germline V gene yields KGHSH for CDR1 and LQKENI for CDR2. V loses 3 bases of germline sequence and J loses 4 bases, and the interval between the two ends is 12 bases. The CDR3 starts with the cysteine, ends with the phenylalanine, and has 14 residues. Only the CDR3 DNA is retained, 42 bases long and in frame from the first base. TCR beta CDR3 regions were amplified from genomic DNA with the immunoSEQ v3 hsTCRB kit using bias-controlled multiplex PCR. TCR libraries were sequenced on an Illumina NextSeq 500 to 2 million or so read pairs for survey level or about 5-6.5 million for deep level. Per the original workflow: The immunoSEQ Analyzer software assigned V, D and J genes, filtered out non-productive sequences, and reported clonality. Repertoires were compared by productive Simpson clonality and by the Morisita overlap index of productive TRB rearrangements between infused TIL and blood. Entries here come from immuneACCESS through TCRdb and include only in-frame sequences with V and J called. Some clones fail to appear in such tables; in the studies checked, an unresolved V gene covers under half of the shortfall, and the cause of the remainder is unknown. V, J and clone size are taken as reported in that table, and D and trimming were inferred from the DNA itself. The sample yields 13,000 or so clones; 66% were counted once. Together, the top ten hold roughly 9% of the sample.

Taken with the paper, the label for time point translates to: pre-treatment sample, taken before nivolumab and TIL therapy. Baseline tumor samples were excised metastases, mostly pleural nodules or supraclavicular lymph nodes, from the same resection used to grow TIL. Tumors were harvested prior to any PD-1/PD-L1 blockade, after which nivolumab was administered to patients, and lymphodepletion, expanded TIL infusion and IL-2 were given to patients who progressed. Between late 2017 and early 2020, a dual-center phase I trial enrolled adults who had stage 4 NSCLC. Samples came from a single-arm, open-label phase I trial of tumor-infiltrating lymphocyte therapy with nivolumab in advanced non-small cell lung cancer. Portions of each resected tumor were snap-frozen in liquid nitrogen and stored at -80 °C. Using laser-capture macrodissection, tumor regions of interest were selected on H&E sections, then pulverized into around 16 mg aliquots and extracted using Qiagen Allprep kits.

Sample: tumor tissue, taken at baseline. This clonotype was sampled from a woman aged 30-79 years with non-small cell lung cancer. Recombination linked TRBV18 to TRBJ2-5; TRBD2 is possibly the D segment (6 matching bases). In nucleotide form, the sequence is TGTGCCAGCTCACCGGGCTCCGGGAGAGAGACCCAGTACTTC. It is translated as CASSPGSGRETQYF.